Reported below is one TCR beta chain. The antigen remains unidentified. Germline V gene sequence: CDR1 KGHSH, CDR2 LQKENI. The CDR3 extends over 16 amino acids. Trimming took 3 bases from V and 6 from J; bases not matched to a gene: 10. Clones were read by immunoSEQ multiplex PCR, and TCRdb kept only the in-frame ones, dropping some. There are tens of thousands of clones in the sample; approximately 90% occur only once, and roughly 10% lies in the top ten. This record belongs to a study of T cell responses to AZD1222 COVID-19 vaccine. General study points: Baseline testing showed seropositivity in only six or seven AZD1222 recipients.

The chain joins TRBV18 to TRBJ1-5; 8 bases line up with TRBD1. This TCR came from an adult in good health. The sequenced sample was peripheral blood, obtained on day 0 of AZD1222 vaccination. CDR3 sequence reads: CASSPPAGQGRQPQHF. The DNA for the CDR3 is TGTGCCAGCTCACCTCCTGCCGGACAGGGACGTCAGCCCCAGCATTTT. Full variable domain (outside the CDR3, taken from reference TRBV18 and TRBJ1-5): NAGVMQNPRHLVRRRGQEARLRCSPMKGHSHVYWYRQLPEEGLKFMVYLQKENIIDESGMPKERFSAEFPKEGPSILRIQQVVRGDSAAYFCASSPPAGQGRQPQHFGDGTRLSIL.